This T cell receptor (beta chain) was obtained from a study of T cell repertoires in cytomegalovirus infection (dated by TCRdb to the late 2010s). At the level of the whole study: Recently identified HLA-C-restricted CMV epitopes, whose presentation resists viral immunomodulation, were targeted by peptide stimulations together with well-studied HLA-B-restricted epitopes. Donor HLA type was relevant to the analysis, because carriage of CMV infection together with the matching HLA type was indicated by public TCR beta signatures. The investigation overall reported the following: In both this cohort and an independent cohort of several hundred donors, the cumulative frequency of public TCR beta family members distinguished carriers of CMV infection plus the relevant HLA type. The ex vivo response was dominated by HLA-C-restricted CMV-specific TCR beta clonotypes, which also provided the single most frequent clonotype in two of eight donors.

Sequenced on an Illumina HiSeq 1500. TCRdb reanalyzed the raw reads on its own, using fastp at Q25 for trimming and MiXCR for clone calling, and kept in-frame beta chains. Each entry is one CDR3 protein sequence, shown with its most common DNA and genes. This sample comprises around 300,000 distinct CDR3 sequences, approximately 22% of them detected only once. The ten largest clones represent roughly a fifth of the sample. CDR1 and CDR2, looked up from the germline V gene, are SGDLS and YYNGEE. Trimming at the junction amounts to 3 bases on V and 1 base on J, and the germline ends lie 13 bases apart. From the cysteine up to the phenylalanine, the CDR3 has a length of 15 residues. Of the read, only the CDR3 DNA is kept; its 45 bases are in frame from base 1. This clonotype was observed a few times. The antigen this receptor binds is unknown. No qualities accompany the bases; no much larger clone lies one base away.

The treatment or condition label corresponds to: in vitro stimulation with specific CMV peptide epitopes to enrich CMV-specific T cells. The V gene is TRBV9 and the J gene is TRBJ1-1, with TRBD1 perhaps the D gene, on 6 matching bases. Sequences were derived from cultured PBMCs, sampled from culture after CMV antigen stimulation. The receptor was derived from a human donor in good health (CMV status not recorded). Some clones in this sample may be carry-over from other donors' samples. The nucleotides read TGTGCCAGCAGCGGCGACAGGAGATCGAACACTGAAGCTTTCTTT. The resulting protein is CASSGDRRSNTEAFF.